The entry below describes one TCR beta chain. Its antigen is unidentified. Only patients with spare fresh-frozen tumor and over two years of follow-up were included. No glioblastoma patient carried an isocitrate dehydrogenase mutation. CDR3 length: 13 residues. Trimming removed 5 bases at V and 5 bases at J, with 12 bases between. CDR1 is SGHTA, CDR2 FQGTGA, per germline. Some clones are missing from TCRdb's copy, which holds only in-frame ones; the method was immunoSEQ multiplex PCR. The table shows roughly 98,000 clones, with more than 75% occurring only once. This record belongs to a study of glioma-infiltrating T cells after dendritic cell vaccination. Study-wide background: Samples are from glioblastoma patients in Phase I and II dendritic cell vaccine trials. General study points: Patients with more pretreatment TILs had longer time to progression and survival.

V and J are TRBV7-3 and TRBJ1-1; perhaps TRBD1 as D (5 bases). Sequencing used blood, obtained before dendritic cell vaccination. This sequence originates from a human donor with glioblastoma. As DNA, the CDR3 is TGTGCCAGCAGCGCCTCAGGGTTGACTGAAGCTTTCTTT. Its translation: CASSASGLTEAFF.